This T cell receptor beta chain was recovered during a study of blood T cell repertoires in COVID-19. Study background: The United States, Italy and Spain provided the acute and convalescent COVID-19 samples. From T cells, B-cell-depleted T cells, or PBMCs came the material, which was cDNA or gDNA.

As processed by the authors: Scientists estimated how many nucleated cells there were by amplifying reference gene primers. Here immunoSEQ multiplex PCR was the method, and the copy in TCRdb shows in-frame clones only, minus some. Clonal size and the V and J genes are those of that table, whereas D and trimming came from the DNA. The sample comprises hundreds of thousands of clones, roughly 89% of which are singletons, and 5.5% to 6.5% rests with the top ten. With 0 bases removed from V and 9 bases from J, the gap between germline ends came to 8 bases. The CDR3 runs 13 residues. Looked up from germline, CDR1 is KGHDR and CDR2 is SFDVKD.

V is TRBV24-1 and J is TRBJ2-1; possibly TRBD2 for D (6 bases). This TCR came from a man aged 60 to 69 who had recovered from COVID-19. The material sequenced was peripheral blood. Written as DNA, the CDR3 is TGTGCCACCAGTGATTTGGTCGGGAGTGAGCAGTTCTTC. It specifies CATSDLVGSEQFF.